These 32 T cell receptor beta chains originate from one sample sequenced in a study of T cell responses to AZD1222 COVID-19 vaccine. Using immunoSEQ multiplex PCR, the repertoire was profiled, and TCRdb retains in-frame clones only, with some absent. This repertoire shows roughly 79,000 clones, roughly nine tenths found once; its top ten account for approximately 6.5%. The sample was peripheral blood, taken on day 0 of MenACWY control vaccination. Receptors were obtained from an adult in good health.

The rearrangement joins TRBV19 to TRBJ2-4; D perhaps matches TRBD1 (5 bases). Germline V gives CDR1 LNHDA, CDR2 SQIVND (reference sequence). Between the trimmed V and J ends, which lost 11 bases and 0 bases, there was a span of 23 bases. The length of the CDR3 is 17 residues. The CDR3 DNA reads TGTGCCTCCACAAGGGGCCCATCCTCTCCAGCCAAAAACATTCAGTACTTC. It translates to CASTRGPSSPAKNIQYF.

The rearrangement uses TRBV6-5 and TRBJ2-7, with D hard to call. The germline V gene has CDR1 MNHEY and CDR2 SVGAGI. Deletions cut 6 bases from V and 5 bases from J, with 14 bases between. The length of the CDR3 is 13 residues. Here the CDR3 reads CASRPSDVDEQYF. DNA for the CDR3: TGTGCCAGCAGGCCCTCGGACGTGGACGAGCAGTACTTC.

The chain links TRBV12-3 or TRBV12-4 to TRBJ1-2; D might be TRBD1 (6 bases). V lost 3 bases to trimming and J lost 3 bases, with 8 bases between them. This CDR3 has 13 amino acids. The DNA for the CDR3 is TGTGCCAGCAGTTTGGCAGGGGACTATGGCTACACCTTC. It specifies CASSLAGDYGYTF.

This sequence joins TRBV7-9 and TRBJ2-2, with D perhaps TRBD1 (7 bases). CDR3 length: 17 residues. Trimming cost V 8 bases and J 9 bases, with 28 bases left between them. The germline gives CDR1 SEHNR, CDR2 FQNEAQ (reference sequence). CDR3 amino acids: CASPLEGGGQEHRELFF. The CDR3 coding sequence is TGTGCCAGCCCCTTAGAGGGGGGAGGACAGGAACACCGGGAGCTGTTTTTT. Supplemented by reference TRBV7-9 and TRBJ2-2, the full variable domain reads DTGVSQNPRHKITKRGQNVTFRCDPISEHNRLYWYRQTLGQGPEFLTYFQNEAQLEKSRLLSDRFSAERPKGSFSTLEIQRTEQGDSAMYLCASPLEGGGQEHRELFFGEGSRLTVL.

The chain recombines TRBV6-5 with TRBJ1-4, with TRBD1 matching 8 bases. This CDR3 has 16 amino acids. The germline CDR1 and CDR2 sequences are MNHEY and SVGAGI. Trimming cost V 0 bases and J 5 bases; bases outside gene matches: 5. In DNA form, the CDR3 reads TGTGCCAGCAGTTACTCTGGGGACAGGCTGAATGAAAAACTGTTTTTT. Translating gives CASSYSGDRLNEKLFF.

The V gene is TRBV25-1, the J gene TRBJ2-3; a weak D match, TRBD1 (6 bases). The CDR3 length is 16 residues. Trimming cost V 5 bases and J 2 bases, with 17 bases left between them. CDR1 and CDR2 from the germline V gene are MGHDK and SYGVNS. The DNA for the CDR3 is TGTGCCAGCAGTCAAGGTTACAGGGCCCCCACAGATACGCAGTATTTT. Protein: CASSQGYRAPTDTQYF.

This sequence joins TRBV4-3 and TRBJ1-6; no firm D call. V lost 1 base and J lost 3, with 10 bases in between. Germline lookup yields CDR1 LGHNA and CDR2 YSLEER. The CDR3 is 16 residues long. CDR3 sequence: CASSQGEVFYNSPLHF. Written as DNA, the CDR3 is TGCGCCAGCAGCCAAGGTGAAGTCTTCTATAATTCACCCCTCCACTTT.

The chain recombines TRBV6-5 with TRBJ2-1; 9 bases agree with TRBD1. V was pared by 11 bases and J by 1 base, with 6 bases of the junction left unmatched. This CDR3 is built from 14 residues. Germline CDR1 and CDR2: MNHEY and SVGAGI. The CDR3 region is CAAQGARSYNEQFF. CDR3 in DNA: TGTGCCGCACAGGGGGCTCGATCCTACAATGAGCAGTTCTTC.

The chain links TRBV12-3 or TRBV12-4 to TRBJ2-7, with D perhaps matching TRBD1 (5 bases). The CDR3 loop spans 13 amino acids. V gave up 3 bases and J gave up 5 bases, with 11 bases separating them. The CDR3 region has the DNA TGTGCCAGCAGTTTTTCAGGGCGGCACGAGCAGTACTTC. It specifies CASSFSGRHEQYF.

The CDR3 DNA follows: TGTGCCAGCAGACCTGGGGGCGCCACAGATACGCAGTATTTT. It is translated as CASRPGGATDTQYF. This sequence joins TRBV6-2 or TRBV6-3 and TRBJ2-3; possibly TRBD1 for D (6 bases). The CDR3 contains 14 residues. Per the germline V gene, CDR1 is MNHEY and CDR2 is SVGEGT. V lost 6 bases and J 2 bases, leaving 12 bases between the germline ends.

The chain is built from TRBV19 and TRBJ2-3; tentatively, D is TRBD1 (6 bases). This CDR3 comprises 14 residues. Trimming pared 4 bases from V and 2 bases from J, leaving 10 bases between. Per the germline V gene, CDR1 is LNHDA and CDR2 is SQIVND (reference sequence). In DNA, the CDR3 is TGTGCCAGTAGTAGGACAGCTACCACAGATACGCAGTATTTT. It translates to CASSRTATTDTQYF.

This clone was found a few times. The rearrangement joins TRBV19 to TRBJ2-1; 8 bases match TRBD2. Looked up from germline, CDR1 is LNHDA and CDR2 is SQIVND (reference sequence). The CDR3 length is 15 residues. J lost 2 bases, V lost 8 bases, and 8 bases had no gene match. The CDR3 is CASGKAGVAYNEQFF. The CDR3 DNA reads TGTGCCAGTGGAAAAGCGGGGGTAGCCTACAATGAGCAGTTCTTC.

The chain links TRBV29-1 to TRBJ2-3; 9 positions match TRBD2. The V segment lost 6 bases and the J segment 6 bases; nucleotides outside the gene matches: 7. CDR3 length: 13 amino acids. Germline values: CDR1 SQVTM, CDR2 ANQGSEA. The DNA for the CDR3 is TGCAGCGTCGCCCTAGCGGGGATGGATACGCAGTATTTT. The encoded protein is CSVALAGMDTQYF.

The chain uses TRBV14 and TRBJ1-4; 9 bases map to TRBD1. The CDR3 totals 17 residues. J lost 0 bases, V lost 4 bases, and 6 bases had no gene match. CDR1 SGHDN and CDR2 FVKESK come from the germline V gene. The CDR3, as DNA: TGTGCCAGCAGCCTTCGGACAGGGGCAGCAACTAATGAAAAACTGTTTTTT. This gives the protein CASSLRTGAATNEKLFF.

The V and J genes are TRBV7-9 and TRBJ1-1; tentatively, D is TRBD1 (6 bases). CDR1 and CDR2 from the germline V gene are SEHNR and FQNEAQ (reference sequence). V lost 5 bases and J lost 0, with 13 bases in between. This CDR3 has 15 residues. Here the CDR3 reads CASSAAQGLNTEAFF. The DNA for the CDR3 is TGTGCCAGCAGCGCGGCGCAGGGGCTGAACACTGAAGCTTTCTTT.

The chain carries TRBV6-5 and TRBJ2-5; 8 bases agree with TRBD1. With 6 bases clipped from V and 10 bases from J, the junction kept 10 bases outside the gene matches. The CDR3 runs to 13 residues. Germline V gene data show CDR1 as MNHEY and CDR2 as SVGAGI. The DNA for the CDR3 is TGTGCCAGCAGCCCCGGACAGGGAAGCATCCAGTACTTC. It translates to CASSPGQGSIQYF.

The chain combines TRBV20-1 with TRBJ2-5; D possibly matches TRBD1 or TRBD2 (5 bases each). This CDR3 contains 11 residues. The germline V gene encodes CDR1 DFQATT and CDR2 SNEGSKA (reference sequence). V was shortened by 5 bases and J by 5 bases, with 9 bases between the two germline ends. The CDR3 bases are TGCAGTGCTCAGTGGGGGGAGACCCAGTACTTC. Protein: CSAQWGETQYF.

V usage is TRBV14 and J usage is TRBJ1-1; TRBD1 matches at 7 bases. The V segment lost 5 bases and the J segment 5 bases; nucleotides outside the gene matches: 11. CDR1 is SGHDN, CDR2 FVKESK, per germline. CDR3 length: 15 residues. The CDR3: CASSSIGGGYTEAFF. The DNA for the CDR3 is TGTGCCAGCAGCTCGATTGGAGGGGGCTATACTGAAGCTTTCTTT.

This chain joins TRBV28 and TRBJ1-3; no clear D. This CDR3 has 16 residues. CDR1 and CDR2 from the germline V gene are MDHEN and SYDVKM. Trimming removed 3 bases from V and 0 bases from J, with 12 bases in between. The CDR3 nucleotides are TGTGCCAGCAGTTTCCCGCCCGGGAGCTCTGGAAACACCATATATTTT. Its translation: CASSFPPGSSGNTIYF.

This clone was observed a single time. This chain uses TRBV9 with TRBJ2-2; 8 nucleotides line up with TRBD2. V dropped 0 bases and J dropped 7; count of bases not matched to a gene: 14. CDR1 SGDLS and CDR2 YYNGEE come from the germline V gene. The CDR3 runs 18 residues. The CDR3 loop reads CASSVVPGLAAGGGELFF. CDR3 DNA: TGTGCCAGCAGCGTAGTCCCCGGACTAGCAGCCGGGGGCGGGGAGCTGTTTTTT.

This clone has only one observation. The genes are TRBV7-8 and TRBJ2-7; D is possibly TRBD1 (6 bases). The CDR3 spans 14 residues. CDR1 is SGHVS, CDR2 FQNEAQ, per germline. Trimming left V 4 bases short and J 2 bases short, with 12 bases between. The CDR3 DNA sequence: TGTGCCAGCAGCTCTATCAGGGGCCCCTACGAGCAGTACTTC. Amino acids: CASSSIRGPYEQYF.

V gene TRBV18 combines with J gene TRBJ1-1; D unclear. Germline CDR1 KGHSH, CDR2 LQKENI. The CDR3 has 14 residues. V lost 3 bases, J lost 4 bases, and 12 bases lay in between. The chain's CDR3 is CASSPRPVLTEAFF. The DNA of the CDR3 is TGTGCCAGCTCACCCCGACCCGTGCTCACTGAAGCTTTCTTT.

V gene TRBV7-8 combines with J gene TRBJ2-3; 8 bases are a match to TRBD1. The J segment lost 7 bases and the V segment lost 5 bases, leaving 11 bases of the junction unmatched. The CDR3 length is 15 residues. CDR1 and CDR2 from the germline V gene are SGHVS and FQNEAQ. CDR3 amino acids: CASSAKDRVTNTQYF. The CDR3 nucleotides read TGTGCCAGCAGCGCAAAGGACAGGGTTACAAATACGCAGTATTTT.

This sequence joins TRBV28 and TRBJ2-1, with D possibly called TRBD1 or TRBD2 (5 bases each). This CDR3 has 14 residues. Germline V gene data show CDR1 as MDHEN and CDR2 as SYDVKM. Trimming stripped 2 bases from V and 0 bases from J, with 5 bases between. In DNA, the CDR3 is TGTGCCAGCAGTTTAGGGGGCTCCTACAATGAGCAGTTCTTC. Translating gives CASSLGGSYNEQFF.

The rearrangement links TRBV6-4 to TRBJ2-1, with 13 bases fitting TRBD2. Germline CDR1 reads MRHNA; CDR2 reads SNTAGT. J lost 7 bases, V lost 4 bases, and 13 bases had no gene match. The CDR3 has 18 residues. CDR3 region: CASSGITSGRAVSNEQFF. Written as DNA, the CDR3 is TGTGCCAGCAGTGGTATCACTAGCGGGAGGGCCGTGAGTAATGAGCAGTTCTTC.

The V and J genes are TRBV4-3 and TRBJ1-4, with 7 bases matching TRBD1. V gave up 4 bases and J gave up 8 bases; unmatched junction bases: 13. The length of the CDR3 is 16 residues. Germline V CDR1 and CDR2: LGHNA, YSLEER. DNA for the CDR3: TGCGCCAGCAGCCTCGCCACGACAGGGTTAGACGAAAAACTGTTTTTT. Translation gives CASSLATTGLDEKLFF.

The V and J genes are TRBV6-4 and TRBJ2-3; D is tentatively TRBD1 or TRBD2 (5 bases each). The CDR3 totals 13 residues. Trimming left V 0 bases short and J 6 bases short, with 7 bases between. The germline gives CDR1 MRHNA, CDR2 SNTAGT. The chain's CDR3 is CASSDSWGDTQYF. The CDR3 bases are TGTGCCAGCAGTGACTCGTGGGGGGATACGCAGTATTTT.

The rearrangement uses TRBV27 and TRBJ1-5, with D uncertain. V shed 6 bases and J shed 9 bases, with 12 bases lying between them. CDR3 length: 12 residues. The germline V gene encodes CDR1 MNHEY and CDR2 SMNVEV (reference sequence). The CDR3, as DNA: TGTGCCAGCAGGGCCGGACTGGGGCCCCAGCATTTT. Translating gives CASRAGLGPQHF.

V gene TRBV20-1 combines with J gene TRBJ1-1, with unresolved D. The CDR3 sequence is 10 residues long. Germline loops: CDR1 DFQATT, CDR2 SNEGSKA (reference sequence). Trimming took off 6 bases at V and 8 bases at J, with 10 bases between the two ends. CDR3 protein: CSARRIEAFF. The CDR3 nucleotides read TGCAGTGCGCGAAGGATAGAAGCTTTCTTT.

This rearrangement joins TRBV27 to TRBJ2-5; 7 bases line up with TRBD1. The V segment lost 6 bases and the J segment 4 bases; nucleotides outside the gene matches: 14. Germline-derived CDR1 and CDR2 are MNHEY and SMNVEV (reference sequence). The CDR3 is 16 amino acids. DNA for the CDR3: TGTGCCAGCAGCCCCTCAGGGAGACAGGGTGGAGAGACCCAGTACTTC. The encoded protein is CASSPSGRQGGETQYF.

The chain has TRBV6-5 and TRBJ1-1, with TRBD1 identical over 9 bases. V gave up 6 bases and J gave up 5 bases; unmatched junction bases: 7. Per germline, CDR1 MNHEY and CDR2 SVGAGI. The CDR3 extends over 14 amino acids. CDR3 coding DNA: TGTGCCAGCAGAGGACAGGGGTCCGGGACTGAAGCTTTCTTT. Amino acids: CASRGQGSGTEAFF.

V usage is TRBV28 and J usage is TRBJ2-5, with 15 bases matching TRBD2. The CDR3 is 15 amino acids. The junction had 1 base not matched to a gene; V was cut back by 3 bases and J by 5 bases. The germline CDR1 and CDR2 sequences are MDHEN and SYDVKM. CDR3 sequence (DNA): TGTGCCAGCAGTTTCGGACTAGCGGGGGGGGAGACCCAGTACTTC. Protein sequence: CASSFGLAGGETQYF.